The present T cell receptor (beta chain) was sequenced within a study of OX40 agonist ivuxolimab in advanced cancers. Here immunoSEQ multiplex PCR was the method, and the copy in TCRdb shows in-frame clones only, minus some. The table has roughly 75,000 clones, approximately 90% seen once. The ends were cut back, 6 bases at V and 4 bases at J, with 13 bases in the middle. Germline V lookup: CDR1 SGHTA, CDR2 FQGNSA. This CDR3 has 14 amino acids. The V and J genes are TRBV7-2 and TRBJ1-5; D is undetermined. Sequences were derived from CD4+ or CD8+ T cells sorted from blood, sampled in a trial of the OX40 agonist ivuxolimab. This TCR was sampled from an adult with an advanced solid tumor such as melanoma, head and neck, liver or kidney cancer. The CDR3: CASSSLGPNQPQHF. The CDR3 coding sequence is TGTGCCAGCAGTTCGCTCGGCCCAAATCAGCCCCAGCATTTT.